One sample yielded the 17 T cell receptor beta chains listed below, sequenced in a study of graft-versus-host responses after intestinal transplantation. For these receptors, no antigen is known. The table came from immunoSEQ multiplex PCR; TCRdb's copy has only in-frame clones and leaves some out. The table includes about 71,000 clones, just under 95% detected once. Here the sequenced sample was unstimulated CD8+ T cells sorted from spleen or lymph node cells, taken before intestinal transplant. The receptors derive from a human donor who received an intestinal transplant.

This chain joins TRBV2 and TRBJ2-7; D might be TRBD2 (5 bases). This CDR3 is built from 14 residues. V shed 0 bases and J shed 6 bases, with 12 bases lying between them. CDR1 SNHLY and CDR2 FYNNEI come from the germline V gene. CDR3 nucleotides: TGTGCCAGCAGTGAAGCGCTCCGGGCGGGCGAGCAGTACTTC. Translation gives CASSEALRAGEQYF.

The chain combines TRBV2 with TRBJ2-2, with D unclear. The CDR3 covers 14 residues. From germline, CDR1 is SNHLY and CDR2 FYNNEI. Between the trimmed V and J ends, which lost 3 bases and 6 bases, there was a span of 11 bases. CDR3: CASSDMFGSGELFF. The DNA of the CDR3 is TGTGCCAGCAGTGATATGTTTGGCTCCGGGGAGCTGTTTTTT.

The DNA of the CDR3 is TGTGCCAGCAGCTTAGGGCCAGATACGCAGTATTTT. Residues: CASSLGPDTQYF. The chain carries TRBV11-2 and TRBJ2-3, with no clear D. The CDR3 spans 12 residues. V was trimmed by 1 base and J by 4 bases, leaving 3 bases between them. Looked up from germline, CDR1 is SGHAT and CDR2 is FQNNGV.

The V gene is TRBV10-3, the J gene TRBJ1-5; 12 bases are shared with TRBD1. J gave up 6 bases and V 2 bases, and 11 bases lay outside the gene matches. CDR1 and CDR2 from the germline V gene are ENHRY and SYGVKD. The CDR3 runs 18 residues. The CDR3 DNA is TGTGCCATCAGTGAGGCTGGTGGGACAGGGGGCGCGGGTCAGCCCCAGCATTTT. It codes for CAISEAGGTGGAGQPQHF.

The rearrangement joins TRBV30 to TRBJ2-1; the match to TRBD2 covers 11 bases. CDR3 length equals 19 residues. Germline CDR1 reads GTSNPN; CDR2 reads SVGIG (reference sequence). Unmatched junction bases numbered 13, after V lost 0 bases and J lost 3 bases. The CDR3 reads CAWSVRTGLAGGYYNEQFF. DNA for the CDR3: TGTGCCTGGAGTGTACGGACGGGGCTAGCGGGAGGTTACTACAATGAGCAGTTCTTC.

CDR3 amino acids: CASSLLGRGLETQYF. The CDR3 nucleotides are TGTGCCAGCAGCTTATTAGGCAGGGGATTGGAGACCCAGTACTTC. This chain joins TRBV7-9 and TRBJ2-5; D possibly corresponds to TRBD1 (6 bases). CDR1 SEHNR and CDR2 FQNEAQ come from the germline V gene (reference sequence). The germline V and J ends were trimmed by 2 bases and 5 bases, with 15 bases remaining between them. This CDR3 is 15 amino acids long.

This rearrangement joins TRBV27 to TRBJ2-2, with D hard to call. CDR3 length: 12 amino acids. Trimming took 3 bases from V and 6 from J, leaving 5 bases between them. Germline CDR1 is MNHEY and CDR2 is SMNVEV (reference sequence). CDR3 in DNA: TGTGCCAGCAGTTTTTGGTCCGGGGAGCTGTTTTTT. Protein product: CASSFWSGELFF.

V and J are TRBV27 and TRBJ2-2; D is possibly TRBD2 (5 bases). CDR1 is MNHEY and CDR2 is SMNVEV in the germline V gene (reference sequence). CDR3 size: 14 residues. V was trimmed by 3 bases and J by 6 bases, leaving 11 bases between them. This CDR3 reads CASSFGLAAGELFF. In nucleotides, the CDR3 is TGTGCCAGCAGTTTTGGGCTAGCAGCCGGGGAGCTGTTTTTT.

This rearrangement joins TRBV7-9 to TRBJ1-2, with D maybe TRBD1 (6 bases). With 1 base removed from V and 0 bases from J, the gap between germline ends came to 9 bases. CDR3 size: 15 residues. Germline lookup yields CDR1 SEHNR and CDR2 FQNEAQ (reference sequence). As DNA, the CDR3 is TGTGCCAGCAGCTTAGAACAGGGATCTAACTATGGCTACACCTTC. This gives the protein CASSLEQGSNYGYTF. The full variable domain, its missing parts supplied by reference TRBV7-9 and TRBJ1-2, is DTGVSQNPRHKITKRGQNVTFRCDPISEHNRLYWYRQTLGQGPEFLTYFQNEAQLEKSRLLSDRFSAERPKGSFSTLEIQRTEQGDSAMYLCASSLEQGSNYGYTFGSGTRLTVV.

The J gene is TRBJ1-1, the V gene TRBV2, with 7 bases aligning to TRBD1. The CDR3 runs 14 residues. After removal of 4 bases from V and 7 bases from J, the junction contained 9 bases not matched to a gene. Germline V gives CDR1 SNHLY, CDR2 FYNNEI. The CDR3 DNA follows: TGTGCCAGCAGTGTTGAGGGGGCGATAAATGAAGCTTTCTTT. Its protein product is CASSVEGAINEAFF. Using reference TRBV2 and TRBJ1-1 for the parts outside the CDR3, the full variable domain is EPEVTQTPSHQVTQMGQEVILRCVPISNHLYFYWYRQILGQKVEFLVSFYNNEISEKSEIFDDQFSVERPDGSNFTLKIRSTKLEDSAMYFCASSVEGAINEAFFGQGTRLTVV.

This chain joins TRBV5-4 and TRBJ2-3; maybe TRBD1 (7 bases). The ends were cut back, 0 bases at V and 2 bases at J, with 10 bases in the middle. Germline V gene lookup returns CDR1 SGHNT and CDR2 YYREEE (reference sequence). This CDR3 comprises 15 residues. In nucleotides, the CDR3 is TGTGCCAGCAGCTTGGGCAGGGGGGACACAGATACGCAGTATTTT. Translating gives CASSLGRGDTDTQYF.

The chain carries TRBV27 and TRBJ2-1; 8 positions agree with TRBD1. The CDR3 extends over 14 amino acids. Germline CDR1 MNHEY, CDR2 SMNVEV (reference sequence). Trimming removed 5 bases from V and 4 bases from J; junction bases left unmatched: 4. The CDR3 nucleotides are TGTGCCAGCAGTCGGACAGGGCCATACAATGAGCAGTTCTTC. Translating gives CASSRTGPYNEQFF.

The rearrangement uses TRBV4-1 and TRBJ2-7, with D possibly being TRBD2 (6 bases). The CDR3 contains 16 residues. Trimming took off 3 bases at V and 1 base at J, with 16 bases between the two ends. Germline CDR1 MGHRA, CDR2 YSYEKL. CDR3 loop: CASSHRLESPSYEQYF. As DNA, the CDR3 is TGCGCCAGCAGCCACCGACTAGAGTCCCCTTCCTACGAGCAGTACTTC.

This chain uses TRBV19 with TRBJ1-5, with TRBD1 matching over 7 bases. V shed 4 bases, J shed 2 bases, and the junction held 2 bases outside the gene matches. This CDR3 spans 14 amino acids. Germline loops: CDR1 LNHDA, CDR2 SQIVND (reference sequence). The CDR3, as DNA: TGTGCCAGTAGTAGTGACAGGGGCAATCAGCCCCAGCATTTT. This translates into CASSSDRGNQPQHF. Together with reference TRBV19 and TRBJ1-5, the CDR3 gives the full variable domain: DGGITQSPKYLFRKEGQNVTLSCEQNLNHDAMYWYRQDPGQGLRLIYYSQIVNDFQKGDIAEGYSVSREKKESFPLTVTSAQKNPTAFYLCASSSDRGNQPQHFGDGTRLSIL.

The J gene is TRBJ1-4, the V gene TRBV5-1; the match to TRBD1 covers 10 bases. The CDR3 is 15 amino acids. The V gene's germline CDR1 is SGHRS and CDR2 YFSETQ. J gave up 3 bases and V 2 bases, and 1 base lay outside the gene matches. The CDR3 here is CASSLDRGPNEKLFF. The CDR3 coding sequence is TGCGCCAGCAGCTTAGACAGGGGGCCTAATGAAAAACTGTTTTTT.

The rearrangement joins TRBV7-3 to TRBJ1-5, with a tentative D call TRBD1 (5 bases). V was trimmed by 2 bases and J by 0 bases, leaving 14 bases between them. The length of the CDR3 is 17 residues. The germline CDR1 and CDR2 sequences are SGHTA and FQGTGA. CDR3 sequence (DNA): TGTGCCAGCAGCTTAGAGCGGGTGGGGGATAGCAATCAGCCCCAGCATTTT. Translated, it gives CASSLERVGDSNQPQHF.

The V gene is TRBV23-1, the J gene TRBJ2-1; no clear D. TRBV23-1 is designated an ORF whose function remains uncertain. There are 15 residues in the CDR3. The V and J ends lost 0 bases and 5 bases respectively, with 11 bases between them. CDR3 nucleotides: TGCGCCAGCAGTCAATCGGAGACGCACCACAATGAGCAGTTCTTC. Amino acid sequence: CASSQSETHHNEQFF.